One sample yielded the 21 T cell receptor beta chains listed below, sequenced in a study of PD-L1 blockade in urothelial cancer. Sequenced by immunoSEQ multiplex PCR; TCRdb stores in-frame clones only, minus some. The sample contains approximately 110,000 clones, around 85% of which appear only once. The material was PBMCs, obtained around atezolizumab (anti-PD-L1) treatment. The origin of the receptors is a man in his fifties with urothelial cancer.

The chain employs TRBV4-1 and TRBJ2-1; TRBD1 matches 7 bases. This CDR3 has 15 residues. The germline gives CDR1 MGHRA, CDR2 YSYEKL. Trimming took 2 bases from V and 5 from J; bases not matched to a gene: 6. The CDR3 DNA follows: TGCGCCAGCAGCCAACGGGACAGCAGGAACAATGAGCAGTTCTTC. This translates into CASSQRDSRNNEQFF.

The J gene is TRBJ2-7, the V gene TRBV18; TRBD2 is a possible D gene (5 bases). From germline, CDR1 is KGHSH and CDR2 LQKENI. Trimming left V 3 bases short and J 7 bases short, with 16 bases between. The CDR3 contains 14 residues. CDR3 protein: CASSPGWGPGEQYF. CDR3 sequence (DNA): TGTGCCAGCTCACCCGGGTGGGGTCCGGGGGAGCAGTACTTC. Combining the CDR3 with reference TRBV18 and TRBJ2-7 gives the whole variable domain NAGVMQNPRHLVRRRGQEARLRCSPMKGHSHVYWYRQLPEEGLKFMVYLQKENIIDESGMPKERFSAEFPKEGPSILRIQQVVRGDSAAYFCASSPGWGPGEQYFGPGTRLTVT.

The rearrangement uses TRBV2 and TRBJ2-3; D gene unclear. This CDR3 has 14 residues. Germline V CDR1 and CDR2: SNHLY, FYNNEI. V dropped 4 bases and J dropped 1 base, with 9 bases sitting between them. CDR3 loop: CASSVGSRTDTQYF. Here the CDR3 DNA reads TGTGCCAGCAGTGTCGGGTCCCGCACAGATACGCAGTATTTT. Variable domain in full (rest from reference TRBV2 and TRBJ2-3): EPEVTQTPSHQVTQMGQEVILRCVPISNHLYFYWYRQILGQKVEFLVSFYNNEISEKSEIFDDQFSVERPDGSNFTLKIRSTKLEDSAMYFCASSVGSRTDTQYFGPGTRLTVL.

The rearrangement uses TRBV28 and TRBJ1-3; no clear D. V was cut by 2 bases and J by 7 bases, with 6 bases left in between. The CDR3 sequence is 12 residues long. CDR1 MDHEN and CDR2 SYDVKM come from the germline V gene. The chain's CDR3 is CASSLTGNTIYF. CDR3 sequence (DNA): TGTGCCAGCAGTTTAACCGGGAACACCATATATTTT. Full variable domain (rest looked up from reference TRBV28 and TRBJ1-3): DVKVTQSSRYLVKRTGEKVFLECVQDMDHENMFWYRQDPGLGLRLIYFSYDVKMKEKGDIPEGYSVSREKKERFSLILESASTNQTSMYLCASSLTGNTIYFGEGSWLTVV.

The chain links TRBV10-3 to TRBJ1-6; the D is unclear. CDR3 size: 15 residues. V was clipped by 6 bases and J by 10 bases, with 19 bases between them. Germline values: CDR1 ENHRY, CDR2 SYGVKD. The CDR3 region is CAIRKGLATFSPLHF. The CDR3 nucleotides are TGTGCCATCAGAAAAGGCCTTGCGACATTCTCACCCCTCCACTTT.

The chain combines TRBV6-5 with TRBJ1-4; 7 bases align to TRBD1. Trimming took 2 bases from V and 7 from J; bases not matched to a gene: 7. Germline CDR1 MNHEY, CDR2 SVGAGI. CDR3 length equals 15 residues. CDR3 DNA: TGTGCCAGCAGTTACACGGGACAGAGGCGTGAAAAACTGTTTTTT. Translated: CASSYTGQRREKLFF.

CDR3 coding DNA: TGTGCCAGCAGCTTGGCCGGGACACCTAACACTGAAGCTTTCTTT. Translated, it gives CASSLAGTPNTEAFF. V is TRBV5-4 and J is TRBJ1-1; perhaps TRBD1 as D (6 bases). Germline loops: CDR1 SGHNT, CDR2 YYREEE (reference sequence). V lost 0 bases and J 2 bases, leaving 11 bases between the germline ends. This CDR3 spans 15 amino acids.

The rearrangement links TRBV6-5 to TRBJ1-2; no firm D call. Trimming pared 0 bases from V and 4 bases from J, leaving 6 bases between. The CDR3 covers 13 residues. Germline V gene sequence: CDR1 MNHEY, CDR2 SVGAGI. The DNA for the CDR3 is TGTGCCAGCAGTTACTCCCAGTCCTATGGCTACACCTTC. Translation gives CASSYSQSYGYTF.

This sequence joins TRBV28 and TRBJ1-5, with D possibly TRBD1 on 6 matching bases. Germline V gene data show CDR1 as MDHEN and CDR2 as SYDVKM. The V end was cut by 5 bases, the J end by 6 bases, with 14 bases between. The CDR3 is made up of 14 amino acids. CDR3 amino acids: CASSLTGYGQPQHF. CDR3 sequence (DNA): TGTGCCAGCAGTCTCACAGGGTACGGTCAGCCCCAGCATTTT. Full variable domain (remainder filled in from reference TRBV28 and TRBJ1-5): DVKVTQSSRYLVKRTGEKVFLECVQDMDHENMFWYRQDPGLGLRLIYFSYDVKMKEKGDIPEGYSVSREKKERFSLILESASTNQTSMYLCASSLTGYGQPQHFGDGTRLSIL.

The chain carries TRBV6-6 and TRBJ2-1, with 9 bases matching TRBD2. The V gene end was trimmed by 6 bases and the J gene end by 6 bases; junction bases not matched to a gene: 6. The CDR3 length is 14 residues. The germline gives CDR1 MNHNY, CDR2 SVGAGI (reference sequence). The CDR3 reads CASSLSGSGNEQFF. The CDR3, as DNA: TGTGCCAGCAGCCTTAGCGGGAGCGGCAATGAGCAGTTCTTC.

The chain recombines TRBV4-1 with TRBJ1-1; 7 bases map to TRBD1. The V gene's germline CDR1 is MGHRA and CDR2 YSYEKL. The CDR3 loop spans 17 amino acids. With 0 bases clipped from V and 0 bases from J, the junction kept 7 bases outside the gene matches. CDR3 DNA: TGCGCCAGCAGCCAAGAGGACAAAGGGGGCCTGAACACTGAAGCTTTCTTT. This sequence encodes CASSQEDKGGLNTEAFF.

V gene TRBV19 combines with J gene TRBJ1-2, with D tentatively TRBD1 (5 bases). The length of the CDR3 is 13 residues. Germline assignment: CDR1 LNHDA and CDR2 SQIVND (reference sequence). V was clipped by 3 bases and J by 7 bases, with 12 bases between them. Here the CDR3 DNA reads TGTGCCAGTAGTATGGGGCCGCGGTCTGGCTACACCTTC. It translates to CASSMGPRSGYTF.

The gene calls are TRBV6-6 and TRBJ1-4; 9 positions match TRBD1. The V and J ends lost 4 bases and 8 bases, in that order; junction bases with no gene match: 5. Looked up from germline, CDR1 is MNHNY and CDR2 is SVGAGI (reference sequence). The CDR3 sequence is 14 residues long. The CDR3 reads CASSSGTGYEKLFF. CDR3 DNA sequence: TGTGCCAGCAGTTCAGGGACAGGGTACGAAAAACTGTTTTTT.

The rearrangement uses TRBV10-1 and TRBJ2-1; 10 positions agree with TRBD2. Germline values: CDR1 WNHNN, CDR2 SYGVQD (reference sequence). The CDR3 is 17 residues long. With 10 bases clipped from V and 0 bases from J, the junction kept 12 bases outside the gene matches. CDR3 nucleotide sequence: TGCGCCACCGCGAAGATTTCTAGCGGGAGCTCCTACAATGAGCAGTTCTTC. As protein: CATAKISSGSSYNEQFF.

This clone was detected only a few times. This sequence joins TRBV5-8 and TRBJ1-6; D is perhaps TRBD1 (5 bases). Trimming took off 2 bases at V and 9 bases at J, with 6 bases between the two ends. The CDR3 extends over 12 amino acids. Germline values: CDR1 SGHTS, CDR2 YDEGEE. The CDR3 loop is CASSFGGSPLHF. In nucleotides, the CDR3 is TGTGCCAGCAGCTTCGGGGGTTCACCCCTCCACTTT. The variable domain in full, completed from reference TRBV5-8 and TRBJ1-6, reads EAGVTQSPTHLIKTRGQQATLRCSPISGHTSVYWYQQALGLGLQFLLWYDEGEERNRGNFPPRFSGRQFPNYSSELNVNALELEDSALYLCASSFGGSPLHFGNGTRLTVT.

This chain uses TRBV28 with TRBJ2-7; D possibly corresponds to TRBD1 (6 bases). Per the germline V gene, CDR1 is MDHEN and CDR2 is SYDVKM. The CDR3 extends over 15 amino acids. The V and J ends lost 4 bases and 0 bases respectively, with 13 bases between them. The CDR3, as DNA: TGTGCCAGCAGTTCTTCAGGGGCTTACTCCTACGAGCAGTACTTC. Translation gives CASSSSGAYSYEQYF.

The chain combines TRBV5-5 with TRBJ2-7; D possibly corresponds to TRBD1 (6 bases). The germline gives CDR1 SGHKS, CDR2 YYEKEE (reference sequence). Trimming took 2 bases from V and 3 from J, leaving 12 bases between them. The CDR3 is 14 amino acids. The CDR3, as DNA: TGTGCCAGCAGCTTTCCGGGACAAGACTACGAGCAGTACTTC. This gives the protein CASSFPGQDYEQYF. Looking up the rest from reference TRBV5-5 and TRBJ2-7 gives the full variable domain: DAGVTQSPTHLIKTRGQQVTLRCSPISGHKSVSWYQQVLGQGPQFIFQYYEKEERGRGNFPDRFSARQFPNYSSELNVNALLLGDSALYLCASSFPGQDYEQYFGPGTRLTVT.

The chain employs TRBV6-1 and TRBJ1-4, with D perhaps matching TRBD1 (6 bases). V lost 2 bases, J lost 5 bases, and 24 bases lay in between. The CDR3 is 19 residues long. Germline assignment: CDR1 MNHNS and CDR2 SASEGT. CDR3: CASSEFAWGLGGTNEKLFF. The CDR3 region has the DNA TGTGCCAGCAGTGAATTTGCGTGGGGGCTGGGGGGGACGAATGAAAAACTGTTTTTT.

V is TRBV5-5 and J is TRBJ2-6; D not resolved. The CDR3 spans 15 residues. V was clipped by 1 base and J by 0 bases, with 5 bases between them. CDR1 and CDR2 from the germline V gene are SGHKS and YYEKEE (reference sequence). CDR3 region: CASSLQASGANVLTF. CDR3 DNA: TGTGCCAGCAGCTTGCAGGCCTCTGGGGCCAACGTCCTGACTTTC. Drawing the rest from reference TRBV5-5 and TRBJ2-6, the complete variable domain is DAGVTQSPTHLIKTRGQQVTLRCSPISGHKSVSWYQQVLGQGPQFIFQYYEKEERGRGNFPDRFSARQFPNYSSELNVNALLLGDSALYLCASSLQASGANVLTFGAGSRLTVL.

The gene calls are TRBV27 and TRBJ2-1; the match to TRBD2 covers 10 bases. Trimming cost V 5 bases and J 4 bases; bases outside gene matches: 5. Germline loops: CDR1 MNHEY, CDR2 SMNVEV (reference sequence). The CDR3 spans 15 residues. The CDR3 bases are TGTGCCAGCAGTCTCAGCGGGAGGGGGTACAATGAGCAGTTCTTC. Protein sequence: CASSLSGRGYNEQFF.

V usage is TRBV27 and J usage is TRBJ2-7, with 10 bases lining up with TRBD1. Trimming cost V 3 bases and J 4 bases; bases outside gene matches: 6. The CDR3 length is 15 residues. Germline lookup yields CDR1 MNHEY and CDR2 SMNVEV (reference sequence). Here the CDR3 reads CASSFSPDRGYEQYF. The DNA for the CDR3 is TGTGCCAGCAGTTTCTCCCCGGACAGGGGGTACGAGCAGTACTTC.